Below, 15 T cell receptor beta chains from the same sample are listed, as sequenced in a study of cytomegalovirus exposure and HLA in healthy donors. The data were produced by immunoSEQ multiplex PCR, yet TCRdb's version contains in-frame clones alone and is incomplete. The data hold about 120,000 clones, with 85% to 90% observed a single time. Input material: PBMCs. All receptors derive from a woman in her 30s in good health and CMV-seronegative.

The rearrangement uses TRBV6-1 and TRBJ1-4; D may be TRBD1 (5 bases). This CDR3 has 16 residues. The germline V and J ends were trimmed by 0 bases and 8 bases, with 16 bases remaining between them. Germline V CDR1 and CDR2: MNHNS, SASEGT. The CDR3 sequence: CASSEARGREREKLFF. The CDR3, as DNA: TGTGCCAGCAGTGAAGCGCGGGGCCGCGAGCGAGAAAAACTGTTTTTT.

V gene TRBV27 combines with J gene TRBJ1-5, with 8 positions matching TRBD1. The CDR3 is 15 amino acids. In germline, CDR1 is MNHEY, CDR2 SMNVEV (reference sequence). V dropped 4 bases and J dropped 8; count of bases not matched to a gene: 10. This chain's CDR3 is CASSWTGQGGEPQHF. The CDR3 region has the DNA TGTGCCAGCAGTTGGACAGGGCAGGGAGGGGAGCCCCAGCATTTT.

The chain combines TRBV19 with TRBJ1-5; 7 bases agree with TRBD1. CDR1 and CDR2 (germline): LNHDA, SQIVND (reference sequence). V shed 11 bases, J shed 0 bases, and the junction held 10 bases outside the gene matches. The length of the CDR3 is 15 residues. The DNA of the CDR3 is TGTGCCGGTCGACAGGGAGAGAGTAGCAATCAGCCCCAGCATTTT. Amino acid sequence: CAGRQGESSNQPQHF.

The chain uses TRBV6-5 and TRBJ1-1; D remains ambiguous. The CDR3 is 13 amino acids. Trimming shortened V by 6 bases and J by 3 bases, and 11 bases separated the two germline ends. Germline CDR1 is MNHEY and CDR2 is SVGAGI. The CDR3 loop is CASSLRDYTEAFF. The CDR3, as DNA: TGTGCCAGCAGCCTTCGGGATTACACTGAAGCTTTCTTT.

This chain uses TRBV7-2 with TRBJ2-7; 7 bases are a match to TRBD1. There are 15 residues in the CDR3. From germline, CDR1 is SGHTA and CDR2 FQGNSA. V lost 0 bases and J lost 0; bases outside the gene matches: 2. The CDR3, as DNA: TGTGCCAGCAGCTTAGCGAGGGACAGCTCCTACGAGCAGTACTTC. Encoded protein: CASSLARDSSYEQYF.

The chain carries TRBV11-3 and TRBJ2-2; 8 bases match TRBD1. The germline gives CDR1 SGHNT, CDR2 YENEEA. The CDR3 loop spans 17 amino acids. Trimming at V came to 1 base and at J to 6 bases, leaving 10 bases not matched to a gene. The CDR3 DNA reads TGTGCCAGCAGCTTAGGCCCGACAGGGGCAGGCGCCGGGGAGCTGTTTTTT. Amino acid sequence: CASSLGPTGAGAGELFF.

The genes are TRBV20-1 and TRBJ1-1; D possibly corresponds to TRBD1 (5 bases). The CDR3 has 11 residues. V was shortened by 4 bases and J by 5 bases, with 8 bases between the two germline ends. CDR1 is DFQATT, CDR2 SNEGSKA, per germline (reference sequence). The DNA for the CDR3 is TGCAGTGCTAATTCAGGGACTGAAGCTTTCTTT. As protein: CSANSGTEAFF.

A single count supports this clone. The chain joins TRBV2 to TRBJ2-5, with D possibly TRBD2 on 6 matching bases. Germline assignment: CDR1 SNHLY and CDR2 FYNNEI. The V end was cut by 5 bases, the J end by 7 bases, with 20 bases between. The CDR3 runs 15 residues. Here the CDR3 reads CASSNPGLGLGTQYF. In DNA, the CDR3 is TGTGCCAGCAGTAATCCGGGACTGGGGTTGGGGACCCAGTACTTC.

The CDR3 DNA follows: TGTGCCAGCAGGAGTCTGGGGCAGCCCATGAACACTGAAGCTTTCTTT. As protein: CASRSLGQPMNTEAFF. J is TRBJ1-1 and V is TRBV2; D is perhaps TRBD1 (5 bases). Trimming pared 6 bases from V and 0 bases from J, leaving 17 bases between. This CDR3 has 16 amino acids. Germline V gene data show CDR1 as SNHLY and CDR2 as FYNNEI.

The J gene is TRBJ1-4, the V gene TRBV5-6, with D uncertain. V lost 1 base, J lost 7 bases, and 14 bases lay in between. Per the germline V gene, CDR1 is SGHDT and CDR2 is YYEEEE. CDR3 length: 15 residues. CDR3 residues: CASSLRVRLSEKLFF. The CDR3 DNA reads as TGTGCCAGCAGCTTGCGAGTTCGTTTGAGTGAAAAACTGTTTTTT.

The chain recombines TRBV7-9 with TRBJ1-2, with 7 bases matching TRBD1. The length of the CDR3 is 12 residues. CDR1 SEHNR and CDR2 FQNEAQ come from the germline V gene (reference sequence). V lost 8 bases and J lost 2; bases outside the gene matches: 2. CDR3 bases: TGTGCCAGCGAGGGGGCGAACTATGGCTACACCTTC. Protein sequence: CASEGANYGYTF.

This clone was counted a single time. This chain joins TRBV7-9 and TRBJ1-2; 7 positions agree with TRBD1. The germline V gene has CDR1 SEHNR and CDR2 FQNEAQ (reference sequence). The CDR3 runs to 13 residues. J was trimmed by 4 bases and V by 5 bases; bases with no gene match: 4. For the CDR3, the DNA is TGTGCCAGCAGCCCCGGGACAGTCTATGGCTACACCTTC. Its translation: CASSPGTVYGYTF.

The chain recombines TRBV11-3 with TRBJ1-2; D might be TRBD1 (6 bases). The CDR3 runs 12 residues. Trimming took 5 bases from V and 8 from J, leaving 12 bases between them. CDR1 and CDR2 from the germline V gene are SGHNT and YENEEA. The CDR3 DNA reads as TGTGCCAGCAGCCTACAGGGACGGGGCTACACCTTC. Residues: CASSLQGRGYTF.

The genes are TRBV19 and TRBJ1-5; D not certain. V was pared by 8 bases and J by 4 bases, with 15 bases between. This CDR3 region has 14 residues. Germline V gene data show CDR1 as LNHDA and CDR2 as SQIVND (reference sequence). In DNA, the CDR3 is TGTGCCAGTCACTGGCACCGGGGAAATCAGCCCCAGCATTTT. This codes for CASHWHRGNQPQHF. Complete variable domain (other parts from reference TRBV19 and TRBJ1-5): DGGITQSPKYLFRKEGQNVTLSCEQNLNHDAMYWYRQDPGQGLRLIYYSQIVNDFQKGDIAEGYSVSREKKESFPLTVTSAQKNPTAFYLCASHWHRGNQPQHFGDGTRLSIL.

Points on this clone: This CDR3 is also generated by other DNA sequences in the sample. The V call is TRBV7-9, the J call TRBJ2-3; D perhaps matches TRBD1 (5 bases). The ends were cut back, 5 bases at V and 6 bases at J, with 15 bases in the middle. The CDR3 runs 14 residues. Germline CDR1 and CDR2: SEHNR and FQNEAQ (reference sequence). The CDR3 spells CASSPRQGPDTQYF. The CDR3 region has the DNA TGTGCCAGCAGCCCAAGGCAGGGCCCGGATACGCAGTATTTT. Complete variable domain (other parts from reference TRBV7-9 and TRBJ2-3): DTGVSQNPRHKITKRGQNVTFRCDPISEHNRLYWYRQTLGQGPEFLTYFQNEAQLEKSRLLSDRFSAERPKGSFSTLEIQRTEQGDSAMYLCASSPRQGPDTQYFGPGTRLTVL.